The 22 T cell receptor beta chains reported below all come from one sample, sequenced in a study of blood T cells in healthy people across ages. Primed by a sample-barcoded 5' primer and a J-beta primer mix, a second PCR proceeded for 7 to 11 cycles. TCRdb itself ran the 5' RACE reads through MiXCR, one entry per CDR3 protein. The sample records about 1,500,000 distinct CDR3 sequences, around 42% being singletons. Sequencing was done on a sample of blood. The receptors stem from a young woman in good health.

The DNA for the CDR3 is TGCAGCGCTGGCCTTTACGAAAAACTGTTTTTT. This sequence encodes CSAGLYEKLFF. The chain couples TRBV29-1 to TRBJ1-4; D ambiguous. Germline V lookup: CDR1 SQVTM, CDR2 ANQGSEA. The CDR3 covers 11 residues. Trimming stripped 7 bases from V and 8 bases from J, with 11 bases between.

Remarks on this clonotype: The germline gene is not matched at one end of the junction; a read error may be the cause. The V gene is TRBV5-1, the J gene TRBJ2-1, with 9 positions matching TRBD2. Germline V gene sequence: CDR1 SGHRS, CDR2 YFSETQ. The CDR3 is made up of 18 amino acids. The CDR3 bases are TGCGCCAGCAGTGGGGCGCTAGCGGGGCCCTCCGGTTTCAATGTGCAGTTCTTC. Encoded protein: CASSGALAGPSGFNVQFF. Complete variable domain (other parts from reference TRBV5-1 and TRBJ2-1): KAGVTQTPRYLIKTRGQQVTLSCSPISGHRSVSWYQQTPGQGLQFLFEYFSETQRNKGNFPGRFSGRQFSNSRSEMNVSTLELGDSALYLCASSGALAGPSGFNVQFFGPGTRLTVL.

V and J are TRBV12-3 or TRBV12-4 and TRBJ1-2; D gene ambiguous. V lost 3 bases and J 3 bases, leaving 20 bases between the germline ends. The CDR3 runs 17 residues. The CDR3 DNA reads TGTGCCAGCAGTTTTTATGATGTGCGGGGAGGACACTATGGCTACACCTTC. This codes for CASSFYDVRGGHYGYTF.

This clonotype turned up a few times. This chain uses TRBV9 with TRBJ2-5, with D tentatively TRBD1 (5 bases). Trimming pared 0 bases from V and 4 bases from J, leaving 10 bases between. The germline gives CDR1 SGDLS, CDR2 YYNGEE. The CDR3 is made up of 14 amino acids. The CDR3 coding sequence is TGTGCCAGCAGCGTAGGGGTAGGGGCAGAGACCCAGTACTTC. Translated, it gives CASSVGVGAETQYF.

This chain uses TRBV5-1 with TRBJ1-1, with 9 bases lining up with TRBD1. This CDR3 is built from 15 residues. Losses at the gene ends were 4 bases for V and 0 bases for J; bases not matched to a gene: 4. Germline V lookup: CDR1 SGHRS, CDR2 YFSETQ. In nucleotides, the CDR3 is TGCGCCAGCAGCGCCCGGGACAGGGTGAACACTGAAGCTTTCTTT. Its protein product is CASSARDRVNTEAFF.

This clonotype was seen a few times. The chain joins TRBV5-1 to TRBJ1-1; D not resolved. V lost 2 bases to trimming and J lost 7 bases, with 12 bases between them. The CDR3 is made up of 13 amino acids. From germline, CDR1 is SGHRS and CDR2 YFSETQ. The CDR3 DNA sequence: TGCGCCAGCAGCTTCTCCGGGGAACATGAAGCTTTCTTT. It encodes CASSFSGEHEAFF.

The chain employs TRBV5-1 and TRBJ2-1; 9 nucleotides agree with TRBD1. Germline V gives CDR1 SGHRS, CDR2 YFSETQ. This CDR3 has 14 amino acids. V lost 4 bases, J lost 7 bases, and 6 bases stayed unmatched. The CDR3 loop is CASSRDRVSNEQFF. DNA for the CDR3: TGCGCCAGCAGCCGGGACAGGGTATCGAATGAGCAGTTCTTC.

The J gene is TRBJ2-1, the V gene TRBV3-1, with 7 nucleotides matching TRBD2. The CDR3 runs to 15 residues. The germline V gene has CDR1 LGHDT and CDR2 YNNKEL (reference sequence). The V gene end was trimmed by 1 base and the J gene end by 5 bases; junction bases not matched to a gene: 5. This CDR3 is CASSQVLAENNEQFF. CDR3 sequence (DNA): TGTGCCAGCAGCCAAGTCCTAGCGGAAAACAATGAGCAGTTCTTC.

In this sample, this clonotype turned up once. The V and J genes are TRBV2 and TRBJ2-2, with a weak D call TRBD2 (6 bases). CDR3 length: 15 residues. V gave up 10 bases and J gave up 0 bases, with 15 bases separating them. Germline CDR1 and CDR2: SNHLY and FYNNEI. CDR3 protein: CATQPRGTNTGELFF. The CDR3 DNA reads TGTGCCACCCAGCCACGCGGGACGAACACCGGGGAGCTGTTTTTT.

V gene TRBV4-2 combines with J gene TRBJ2-1; 10 nucleotides line up with TRBD2. Germline V lookup: CDR1 LGHNA, CDR2 YNFKEQ. With 5 bases clipped from V and 6 bases from J, the junction kept 4 bases outside the gene matches. This CDR3 region has 14 residues. DNA of the CDR3: TGTGCCAGCAGCGACGCTAGCGGGAGCAATGAGCAGTTCTTC. As protein: CASSDASGSNEQFF.

This clonotype was seen a handful of times. This rearrangement joins TRBV4-1 to TRBJ1-2, with a tentative D call TRBD1 (5 bases). V was cut by 0 bases and J by 5 bases, with 13 bases left in between. Germline CDR1 reads MGHRA; CDR2 reads YSYEKL. The CDR3 consists of 15 residues. The CDR3 coding sequence is TGCGCCAGCAGCCAAGATCAGACAGAAGGTTATGGCTACACCTTC. As protein: CASSQDQTEGYGYTF.

The chain carries TRBV6-1 and TRBJ2-1; D unclear. The CDR3 length is 13 residues. V was pared by 10 bases and J by 2 bases, with 12 bases between. Looked up from germline, CDR1 is MNHNS and CDR2 is SASEGT. In nucleotides, the CDR3 is TGTGCCATGGAGAAGGGTCCCTACAATGAGCAGTTCTTC. It yields the protein CAMEKGPYNEQFF.

This clonotype was observed once. The chain joins TRBV5-1 to TRBJ1-4; a weak D match, TRBD1 (5 bases). Looked up from germline, CDR1 is SGHRS and CDR2 is YFSETQ. V lost 0 bases to trimming and J lost 4 bases, with 10 bases between them. CDR3 length: 15 residues. The CDR3: CASSLAGRDNEKLFF. The CDR3 nucleotides read TGCGCCAGCAGCTTGGCGGGCAGGGATAATGAAAAACTGTTTTTT.

The chain is built from TRBV7-8 and TRBJ1-6; maybe TRBD1 (5 bases). This CDR3 comprises 18 residues. In germline, CDR1 is SGHVS, CDR2 FQNEAQ. V shed 5 bases and J shed 0 bases, with 17 bases lying between them. In DNA, the CDR3 is TGTGCCAGCAGCCAAGGAACAGGAGAGAGCTCCTATAATTCACCCCTCCACTTT. This sequence encodes CASSQGTGESSYNSPLHF.

This clonotype turned up a few times. J is TRBJ2-7 and V is TRBV9; D might be TRBD2 (6 bases). Trimming stripped 3 bases from V and 3 bases from J, with 13 bases between. The germline V gene encodes CDR1 SGDLS and CDR2 YYNGEE. CDR3 size: 14 residues. The CDR3 loop reads CASSASPTSYEQYF. The CDR3 coding sequence is TGTGCCAGCAGCGCGAGCCCGACTAGCTACGAGCAGTACTTC.

This chain connects TRBV30 to TRBJ2-3; D gene uncertain. Looked up from germline, CDR1 is GTSNPN and CDR2 is SVGIG (reference sequence). CDR3 length equals 16 residues. With 0 bases removed from V and 0 bases from J, the gap between germline ends came to 13 bases. CDR3 nucleotide sequence: TGTGCCTGGAGTGTAAGGGCACAACCTAGCACAGATACGCAGTATTTT. Translation: CAWSVRAQPSTDTQYF.

The chain has TRBV29-1 and TRBJ2-3; 8 nucleotides agree with TRBD1. The V and J ends lost 3 bases and 2 bases, in that order; junction bases with no gene match: 4. This CDR3 comprises 14 residues. CDR1 is SQVTM, CDR2 ANQGSEA, per germline. CDR3 nucleotides: TGCAGCGTTGAGACAGGGGTATACACAGATACGCAGTATTTT. Translated, it gives CSVETGVYTDTQYF.

This chain uses TRBV4-1 with TRBJ2-2; maybe TRBD2 (5 bases). In germline, CDR1 is MGHRA, CDR2 YSYEKL. Trimming took 4 bases from V and 0 from J, leaving 15 bases between them. The CDR3 is 17 amino acids. CDR3 nucleotide sequence: TGCGCCAGCAGCCCGACCGACTACCCAACGAACACCGGGGAGCTGTTTTTT. The encoded protein is CASSPTDYPTNTGELFF.

Here the CDR3 DNA reads TGTGCCAGCATACCGACAGGGGGATTGGGCACTGAAGCTTTCTTT. As protein: CASIPTGGLGTEAFF. The chain has TRBV12-3 or TRBV12-4 and TRBJ1-1, with 9 bases lining up with TRBD1. Trimming took 7 bases from V and 4 from J; bases not matched to a gene: 10. This CDR3 is built from 15 residues.

This chain connects TRBV6-6 to TRBJ1-1; D not certain. CDR1 and CDR2 (germline): MNHNY, SVGAGI (reference sequence). There are 13 residues in the CDR3. V was shortened by 7 bases and J by 1 base, with 10 bases between the two germline ends. In DNA, the CDR3 is TGTGCCAGCAACTACAGAGAGAACACTGAAGCTTTCTTT. This encodes CASNYRENTEAFF.

This rearrangement joins TRBV7-3 to TRBJ2-1; unclear D gene. CDR1 SGHTA and CDR2 FQGTGA come from the germline V gene. The CDR3 is 15 amino acids. V lost 5 bases and J 0 bases, leaving 11 bases between the germline ends. This CDR3 reads CASSPTLSSYNEQFF. The CDR3 DNA reads TGTGCCAGCAGCCCAACTTTGAGCTCCTACAATGAGCAGTTCTTC.

A note on this clonotype: The junction and the germline gene differ at one end; a read error may be behind it. The J gene is TRBJ2-5, the V gene TRBV7-2; 10 bases fit TRBD2. This CDR3 spans 17 amino acids. Per germline, CDR1 SGHTA and CDR2 FQGNSA. CDR3 nucleotides: TGTGCCAGCAGACGATCACTAGCGGGACCACTCCAAGAGACCCGGTTCTTC. This gives the protein CASRRSLAGPLQETRFF. The full variable domain, rest sourced from reference TRBV7-2 and TRBJ2-5, is GAGVSQSPSNKVTEKGKDVELRCDPISGHTALYWYRQSLGQGLEFLIYFQGNSAPDKSGLPSDRFSAERTGGSVSTLTIQRTQQEDSAVYLCASRRSLAGPLQETRFFGPGTRLLVL.